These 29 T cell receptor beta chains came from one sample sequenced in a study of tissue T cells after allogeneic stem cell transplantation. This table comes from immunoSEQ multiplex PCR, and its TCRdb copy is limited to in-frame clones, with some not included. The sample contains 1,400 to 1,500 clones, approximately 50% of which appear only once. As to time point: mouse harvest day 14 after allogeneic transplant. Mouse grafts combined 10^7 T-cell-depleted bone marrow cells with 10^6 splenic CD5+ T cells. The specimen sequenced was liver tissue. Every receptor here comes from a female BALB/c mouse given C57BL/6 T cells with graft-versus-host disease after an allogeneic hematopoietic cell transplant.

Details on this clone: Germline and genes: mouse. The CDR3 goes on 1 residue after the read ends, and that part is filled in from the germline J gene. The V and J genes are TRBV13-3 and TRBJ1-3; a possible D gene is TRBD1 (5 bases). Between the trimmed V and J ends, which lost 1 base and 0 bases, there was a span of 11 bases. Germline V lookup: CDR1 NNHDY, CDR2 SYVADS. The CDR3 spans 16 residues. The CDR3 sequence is CASSDLRQNSGNTLYF. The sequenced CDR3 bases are TGTGCCAGCAGTGATCTCCGACAGAATTCTGGAAATACGCTCTAT.

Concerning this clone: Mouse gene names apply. The CDR3 reads CTCSGRPRADTLYF. The sequenced part of the CDR3 DNA is TGCACCTGCAGTGGGAGACCCCGGGCGGACACCTTGTAC. V gene TRBV1 combines with J gene TRBJ2-4; D gene unclear. The sequenced fragment ends 1 residue before the CDR3 boundary, so the rest is inferred from the germline J gene. Trimming removed 4 bases from V and 7 bases from J, with 15 bases in between. Germline CDR1 NSQYPW, CDR2 LRSPGD (reference sequence). This CDR3 has 14 amino acids.

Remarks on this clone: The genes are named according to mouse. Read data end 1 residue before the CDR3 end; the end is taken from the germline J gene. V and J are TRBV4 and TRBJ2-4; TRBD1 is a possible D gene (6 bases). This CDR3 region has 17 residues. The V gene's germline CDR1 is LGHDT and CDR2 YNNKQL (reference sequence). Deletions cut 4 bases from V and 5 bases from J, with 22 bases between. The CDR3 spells CASSSLRDIAPRNTLYF. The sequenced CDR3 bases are TGTGCCAGCAGCTCTCTCCGGGACATAGCTCCGAGAAACACCTTGTAC.

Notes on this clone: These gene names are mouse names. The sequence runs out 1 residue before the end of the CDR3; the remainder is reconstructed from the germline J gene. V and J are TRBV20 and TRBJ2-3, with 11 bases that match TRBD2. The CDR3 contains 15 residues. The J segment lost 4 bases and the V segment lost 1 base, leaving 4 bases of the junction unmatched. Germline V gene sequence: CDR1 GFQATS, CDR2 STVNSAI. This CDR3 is CGARVRDWGTETLYF. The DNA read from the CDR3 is TGTGGTGCTAGGGTCCGGGACTGGGGGACAGAAACGCTGTAT.

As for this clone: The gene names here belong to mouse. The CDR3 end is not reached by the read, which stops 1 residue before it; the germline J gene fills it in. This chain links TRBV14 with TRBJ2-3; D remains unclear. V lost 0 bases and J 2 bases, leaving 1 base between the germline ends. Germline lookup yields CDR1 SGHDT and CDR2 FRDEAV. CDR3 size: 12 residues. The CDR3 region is CASSFFAETLYF. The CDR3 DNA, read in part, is TGTGCCAGCAGTTTCTTTGCAGAAACGCTGTAT.

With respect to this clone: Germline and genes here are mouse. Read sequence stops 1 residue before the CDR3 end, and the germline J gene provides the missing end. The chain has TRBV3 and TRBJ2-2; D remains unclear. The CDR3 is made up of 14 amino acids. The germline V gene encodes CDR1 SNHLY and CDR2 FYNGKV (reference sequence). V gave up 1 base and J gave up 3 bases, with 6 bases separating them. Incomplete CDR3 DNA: TGTGCCAGCAGCTTAGGACGGGACACCGGGCAGCTCTAC. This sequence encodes CASSLGRDTGQLY. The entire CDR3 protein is CASSLGRDTGQLYF.

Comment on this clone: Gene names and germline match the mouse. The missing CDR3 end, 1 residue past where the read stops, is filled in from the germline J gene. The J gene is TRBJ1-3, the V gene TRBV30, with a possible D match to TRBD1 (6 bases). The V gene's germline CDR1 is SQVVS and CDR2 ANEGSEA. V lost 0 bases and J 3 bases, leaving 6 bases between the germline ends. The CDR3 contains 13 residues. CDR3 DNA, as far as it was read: TGTAGTTCTAGAGACAGGGGTGGAAATACGCTCTAT. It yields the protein CSSRDRGGNTLY. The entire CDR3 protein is CSSRDRGGNTLYF.

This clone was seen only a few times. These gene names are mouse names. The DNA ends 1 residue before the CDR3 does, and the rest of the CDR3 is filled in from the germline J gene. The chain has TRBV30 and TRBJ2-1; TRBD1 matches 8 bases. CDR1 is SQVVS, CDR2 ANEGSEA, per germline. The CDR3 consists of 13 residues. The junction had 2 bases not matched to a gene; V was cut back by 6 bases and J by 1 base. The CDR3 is CSSRQGNYAEQFF. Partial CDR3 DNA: TGTAGTTCAAGACAGGGGAACTATGCTGAGCAGTTC.

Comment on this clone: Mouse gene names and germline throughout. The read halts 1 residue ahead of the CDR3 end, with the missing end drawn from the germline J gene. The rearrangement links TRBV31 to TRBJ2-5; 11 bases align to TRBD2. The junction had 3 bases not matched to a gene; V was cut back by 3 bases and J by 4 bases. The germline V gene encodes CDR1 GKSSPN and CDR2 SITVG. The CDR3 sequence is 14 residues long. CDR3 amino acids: CAWRRLGGEDTQYF. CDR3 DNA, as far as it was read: TGTGCCTGGAGGAGACTGGGGGGGGAAGACACCCAGTAC.

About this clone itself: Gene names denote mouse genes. This chain's CDR3 is CASGDASGGGIYEQYF. The CDR3 bases that were read are TGTGCCAGCGGTGATGCGTCTGGGGGGGGCATTTATGAACAGTAC. This rearrangement joins TRBV13-2 to TRBJ2-7; 9 nucleotides align to TRBD2. The read terminates 1 residue ahead of where the CDR3 ends, so the germline J gene completes it. Per germline, CDR1 NNHNN and CDR2 SYGAGS (reference sequence). V lost 0 bases, J lost 4 bases, and 8 bases stayed unmatched. The CDR3 runs 16 residues.

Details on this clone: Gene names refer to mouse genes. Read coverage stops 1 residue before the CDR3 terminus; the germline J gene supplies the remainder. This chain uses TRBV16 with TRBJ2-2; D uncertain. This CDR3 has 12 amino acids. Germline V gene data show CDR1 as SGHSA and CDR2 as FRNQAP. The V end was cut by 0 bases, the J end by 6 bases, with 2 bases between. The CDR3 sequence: CASSLDSGQLYF. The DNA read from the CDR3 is TGTGCAAGCAGCTTAGATTCCGGGCAGCTCTAC.

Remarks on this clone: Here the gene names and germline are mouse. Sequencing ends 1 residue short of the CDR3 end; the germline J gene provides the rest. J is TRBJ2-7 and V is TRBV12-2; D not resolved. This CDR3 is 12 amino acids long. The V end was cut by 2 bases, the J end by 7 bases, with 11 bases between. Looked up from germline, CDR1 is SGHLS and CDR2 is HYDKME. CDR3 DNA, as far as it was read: TGTGCCAGCTCTCCCTGGCTGAGGGAACAGTAC. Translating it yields CASSPWLREQY. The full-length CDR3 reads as CASSPWLREQYF.

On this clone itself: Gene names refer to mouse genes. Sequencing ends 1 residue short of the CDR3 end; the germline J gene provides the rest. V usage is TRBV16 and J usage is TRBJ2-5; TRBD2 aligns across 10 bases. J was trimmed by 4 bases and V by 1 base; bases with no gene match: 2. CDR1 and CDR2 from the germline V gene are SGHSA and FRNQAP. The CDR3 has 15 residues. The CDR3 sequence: CASSLVWGGKDTQYF. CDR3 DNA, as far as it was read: TGTGCAAGCAGCTTAGTCTGGGGGGGCAAAGACACCCAGTAC.

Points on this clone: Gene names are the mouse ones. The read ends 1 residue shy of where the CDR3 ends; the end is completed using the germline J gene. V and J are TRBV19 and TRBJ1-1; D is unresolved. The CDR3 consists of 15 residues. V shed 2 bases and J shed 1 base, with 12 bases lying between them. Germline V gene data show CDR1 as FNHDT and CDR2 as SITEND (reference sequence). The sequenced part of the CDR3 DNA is TGTGCCAGCAGTATCGCCAGGCGGGGAAACACAGAAGTCTTC. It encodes CASSIARRGNTEVF. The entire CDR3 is CASSIARRGNTEVFF.

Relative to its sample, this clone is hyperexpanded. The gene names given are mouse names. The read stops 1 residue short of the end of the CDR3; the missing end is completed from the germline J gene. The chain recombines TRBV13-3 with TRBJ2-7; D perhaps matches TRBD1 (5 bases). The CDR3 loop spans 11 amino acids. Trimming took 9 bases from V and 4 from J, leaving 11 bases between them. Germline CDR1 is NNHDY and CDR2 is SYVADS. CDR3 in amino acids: CATEGVYEQYF. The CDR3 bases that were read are TGTGCCACAGAAGGGGTTTATGAACAGTAC.

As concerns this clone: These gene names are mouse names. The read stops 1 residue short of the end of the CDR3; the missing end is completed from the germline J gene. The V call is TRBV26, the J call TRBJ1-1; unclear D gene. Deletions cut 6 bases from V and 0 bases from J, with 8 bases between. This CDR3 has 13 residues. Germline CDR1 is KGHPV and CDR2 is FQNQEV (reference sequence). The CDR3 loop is CASSPQANTEVFF. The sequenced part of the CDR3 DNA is TGTGCCAGCAGCCCCCAAGCAAACACAGAAGTCTTC.

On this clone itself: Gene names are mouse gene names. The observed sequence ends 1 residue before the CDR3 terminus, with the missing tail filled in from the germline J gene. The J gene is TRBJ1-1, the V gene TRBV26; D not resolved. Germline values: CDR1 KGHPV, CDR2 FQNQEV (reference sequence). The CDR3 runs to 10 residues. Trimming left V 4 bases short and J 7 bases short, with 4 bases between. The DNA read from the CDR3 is TGTGCCAGCAGTCAGGGAGAAGTCTTC. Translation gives CASSQGEVF. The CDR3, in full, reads CASSQGEVFF.

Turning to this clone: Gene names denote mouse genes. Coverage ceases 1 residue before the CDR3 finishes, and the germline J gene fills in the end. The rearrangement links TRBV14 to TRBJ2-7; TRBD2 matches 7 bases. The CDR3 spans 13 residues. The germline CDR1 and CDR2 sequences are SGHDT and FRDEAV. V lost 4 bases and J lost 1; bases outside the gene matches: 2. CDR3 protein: CASSQGLSYEQYF. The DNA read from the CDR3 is TGTGCCAGCAGTCAGGGACTGTCCTATGAACAGTAC.

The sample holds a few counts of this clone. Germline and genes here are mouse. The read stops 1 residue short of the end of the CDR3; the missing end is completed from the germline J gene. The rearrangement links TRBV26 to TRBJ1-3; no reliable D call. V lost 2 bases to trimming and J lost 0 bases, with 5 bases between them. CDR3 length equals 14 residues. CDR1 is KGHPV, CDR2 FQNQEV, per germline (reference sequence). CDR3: CASSLPVSGNTLYF. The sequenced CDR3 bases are TGTGCCAGCAGTCTGCCAGTTTCTGGAAATACGCTCTAT.

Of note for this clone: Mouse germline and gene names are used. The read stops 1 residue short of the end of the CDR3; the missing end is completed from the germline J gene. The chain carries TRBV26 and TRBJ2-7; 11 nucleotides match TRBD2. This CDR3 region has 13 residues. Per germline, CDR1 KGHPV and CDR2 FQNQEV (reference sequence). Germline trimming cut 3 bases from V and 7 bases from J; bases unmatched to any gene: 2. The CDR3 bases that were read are TGTGCCAGCAGTCTTGACTGGGGGGGGGAACAGTAC. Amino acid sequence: CASSLDWGGEQY. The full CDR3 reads CASSLDWGGEQYF.

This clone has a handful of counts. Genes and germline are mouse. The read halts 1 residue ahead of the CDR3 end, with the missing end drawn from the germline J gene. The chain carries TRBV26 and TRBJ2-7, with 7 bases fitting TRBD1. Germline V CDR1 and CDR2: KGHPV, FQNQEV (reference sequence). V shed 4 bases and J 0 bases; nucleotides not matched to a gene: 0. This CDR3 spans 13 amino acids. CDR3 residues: CASSRDSSYEQYF. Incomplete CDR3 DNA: TGTGCCAGCAGTCGGGACAGCTCCTATGAACAGTAC.

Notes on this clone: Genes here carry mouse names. The CDR3 sequence is CASSLPPGQKNTLYF. CDR3 bases read: TGTGCCAGCAGTCTCCCTCCGGGACAGAAAAACACCTTGTAC. The rearrangement links TRBV24 to TRBJ2-4, with TRBD1 identical over 7 bases. Read data end 1 residue before the CDR3 end; the end is taken from the germline J gene. The V gene's germline CDR1 is KGHTA and CDR2 FRNEEI. The CDR3 contains 15 residues. With 3 bases clipped from V and 4 bases from J, the junction kept 7 bases outside the gene matches.

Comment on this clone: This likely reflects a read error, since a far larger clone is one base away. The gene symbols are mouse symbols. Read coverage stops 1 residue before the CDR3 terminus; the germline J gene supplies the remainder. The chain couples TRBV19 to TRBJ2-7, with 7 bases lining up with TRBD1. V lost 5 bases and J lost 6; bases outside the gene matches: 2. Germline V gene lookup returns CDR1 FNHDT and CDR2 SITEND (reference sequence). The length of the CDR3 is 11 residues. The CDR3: CASRQGIEQYF. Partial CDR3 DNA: TGTGCCAGCAGACAGGGGATTGAACAGTAC.

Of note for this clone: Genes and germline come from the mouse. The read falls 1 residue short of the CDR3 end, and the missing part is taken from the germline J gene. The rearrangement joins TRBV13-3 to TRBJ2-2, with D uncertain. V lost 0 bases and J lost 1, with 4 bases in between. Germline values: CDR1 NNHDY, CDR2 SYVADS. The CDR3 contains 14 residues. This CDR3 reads CASSDGRNTGQLYF. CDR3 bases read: TGTGCCAGCAGTGATGGCAGAAACACCGGGCAGCTCTAC.

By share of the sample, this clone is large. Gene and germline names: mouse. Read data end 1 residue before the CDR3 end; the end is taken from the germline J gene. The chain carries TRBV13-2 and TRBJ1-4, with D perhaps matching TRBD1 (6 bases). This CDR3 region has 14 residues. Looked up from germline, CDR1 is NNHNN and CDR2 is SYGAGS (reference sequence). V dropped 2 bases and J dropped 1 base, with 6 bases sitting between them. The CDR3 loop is CASGDRGSNERLFF. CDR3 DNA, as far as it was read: TGTGCCAGCGGTGACAGGGGTTCCAACGAAAGATTATTT.

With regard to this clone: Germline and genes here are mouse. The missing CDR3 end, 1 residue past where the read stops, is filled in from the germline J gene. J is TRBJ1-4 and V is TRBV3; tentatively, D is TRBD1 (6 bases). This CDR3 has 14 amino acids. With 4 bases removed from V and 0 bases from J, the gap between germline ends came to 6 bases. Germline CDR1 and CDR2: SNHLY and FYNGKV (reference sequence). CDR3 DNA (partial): TGTGCCAGCAGCTACAGGGTTTCCAACGAAAGATTATTT. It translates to CASSYRVSNERLF. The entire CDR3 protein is CASSYRVSNERLFF.

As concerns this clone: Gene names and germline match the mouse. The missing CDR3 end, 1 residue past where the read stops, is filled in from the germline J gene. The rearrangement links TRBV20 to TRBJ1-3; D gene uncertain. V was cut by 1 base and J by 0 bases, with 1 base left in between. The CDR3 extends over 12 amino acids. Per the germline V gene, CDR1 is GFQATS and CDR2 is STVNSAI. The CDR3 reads CGARGSGNTLYF. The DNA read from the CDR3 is TGTGGTGCTAGGGGTTCTGGAAATACGCTCTAT.

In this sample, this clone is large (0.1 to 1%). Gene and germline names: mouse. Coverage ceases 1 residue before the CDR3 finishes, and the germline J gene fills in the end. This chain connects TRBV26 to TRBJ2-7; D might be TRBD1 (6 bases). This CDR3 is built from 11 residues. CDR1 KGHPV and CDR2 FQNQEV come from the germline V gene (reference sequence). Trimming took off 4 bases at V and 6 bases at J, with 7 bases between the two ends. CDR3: CASSRDIEQYF. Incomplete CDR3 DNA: TGTGCCAGCAGTCGGGACATTGAACAGTAC.

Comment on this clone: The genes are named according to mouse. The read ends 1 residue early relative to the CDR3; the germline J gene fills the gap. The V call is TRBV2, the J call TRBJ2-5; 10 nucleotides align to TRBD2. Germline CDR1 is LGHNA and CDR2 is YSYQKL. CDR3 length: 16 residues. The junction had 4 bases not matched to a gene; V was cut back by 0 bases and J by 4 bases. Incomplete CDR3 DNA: TGTGCCAGCAGCCAAGATGACGGGACTGGGGAAGACACCCAGTAC. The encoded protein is CASSQDDGTGEDTQY. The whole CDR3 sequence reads CASSQDDGTGEDTQYF.